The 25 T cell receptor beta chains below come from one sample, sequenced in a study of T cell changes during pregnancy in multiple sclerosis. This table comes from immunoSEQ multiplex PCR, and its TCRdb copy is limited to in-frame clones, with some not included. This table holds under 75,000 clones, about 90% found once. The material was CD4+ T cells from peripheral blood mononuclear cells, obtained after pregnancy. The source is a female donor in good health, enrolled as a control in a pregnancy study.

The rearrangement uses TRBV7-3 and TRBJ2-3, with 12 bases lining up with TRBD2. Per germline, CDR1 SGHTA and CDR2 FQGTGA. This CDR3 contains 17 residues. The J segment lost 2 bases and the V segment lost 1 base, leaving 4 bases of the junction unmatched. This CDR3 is CASSLSPSGGATDTQYF. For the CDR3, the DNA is TGTGCCAGCAGCTTAAGCCCTAGCGGGGGGGCCACAGATACGCAGTATTTT.

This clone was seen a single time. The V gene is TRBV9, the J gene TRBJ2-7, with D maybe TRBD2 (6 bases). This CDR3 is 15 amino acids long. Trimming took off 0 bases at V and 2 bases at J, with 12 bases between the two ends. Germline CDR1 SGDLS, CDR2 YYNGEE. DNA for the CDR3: TGTGCCAGCAGCGTAGGAACGGGGGAAACCTACGAGCAGTACTTC. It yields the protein CASSVGTGETYEQYF.

CDR3 sequence reads: CASSFSTGQTEAFF. The CDR3 DNA reads TGTGCCAGCAGCTTCTCGACAGGGCAAACTGAAGCTTTCTTT. J is TRBJ1-1 and V is TRBV11-3, with 7 bases aligning to TRBD1. V shed 3 bases, J shed 5 bases, and the junction held 6 bases outside the gene matches. Germline lookup yields CDR1 SGHNT and CDR2 YENEEA. The CDR3 spans 14 residues.

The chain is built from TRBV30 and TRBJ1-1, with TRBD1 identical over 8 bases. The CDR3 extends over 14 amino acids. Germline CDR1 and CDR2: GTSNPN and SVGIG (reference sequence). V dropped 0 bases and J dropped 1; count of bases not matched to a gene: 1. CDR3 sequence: CAWSVGTGNTEAFF. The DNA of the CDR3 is TGTGCCTGGAGTGTAGGGACAGGGAACACTGAAGCTTTCTTT.

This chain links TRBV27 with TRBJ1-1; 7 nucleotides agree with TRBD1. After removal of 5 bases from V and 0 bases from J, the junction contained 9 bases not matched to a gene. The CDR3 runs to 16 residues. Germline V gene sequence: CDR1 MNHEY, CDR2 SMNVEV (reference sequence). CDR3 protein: CASSPRGPWMNTEAFF. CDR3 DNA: TGTGCCAGCAGTCCGAGGGGGCCTTGGATGAACACTGAAGCTTTCTTT.

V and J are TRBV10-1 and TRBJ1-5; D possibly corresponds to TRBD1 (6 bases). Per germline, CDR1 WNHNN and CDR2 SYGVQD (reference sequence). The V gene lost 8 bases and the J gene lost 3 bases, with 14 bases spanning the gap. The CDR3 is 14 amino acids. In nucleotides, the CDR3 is TGCGCCAGCGGAACCGGGACAATCAATCAGCCCCAGCATTTT. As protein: CASGTGTINQPQHF.

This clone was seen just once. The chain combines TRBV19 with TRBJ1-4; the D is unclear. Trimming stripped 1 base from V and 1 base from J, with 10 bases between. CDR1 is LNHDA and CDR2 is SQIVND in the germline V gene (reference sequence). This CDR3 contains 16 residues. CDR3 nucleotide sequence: TGTGCCAGTAGTATAGTCCCAGTCCGAACTAATGAAAAACTGTTTTTT. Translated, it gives CASSIVPVRTNEKLFF. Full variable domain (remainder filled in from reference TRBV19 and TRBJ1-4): DGGITQSPKYLFRKEGQNVTLSCEQNLNHDAMYWYRQDPGQGLRLIYYSQIVNDFQKGDIAEGYSVSREKKESFPLTVTSAQKNPTAFYLCASSIVPVRTNEKLFFGSGTQLSVL.

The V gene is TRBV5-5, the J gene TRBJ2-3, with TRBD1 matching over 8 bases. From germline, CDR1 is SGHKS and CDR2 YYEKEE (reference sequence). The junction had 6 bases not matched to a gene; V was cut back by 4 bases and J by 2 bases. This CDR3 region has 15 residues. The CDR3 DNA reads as TGTGCCAGCAGCCTGACAGGGGCTCCCACAGATACGCAGTATTTT. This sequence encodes CASSLTGAPTDTQYF.

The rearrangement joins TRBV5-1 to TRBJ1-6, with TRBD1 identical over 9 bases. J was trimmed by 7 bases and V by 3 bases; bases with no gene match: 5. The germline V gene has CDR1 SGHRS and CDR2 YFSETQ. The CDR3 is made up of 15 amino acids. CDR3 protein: CASSSRGQGNSPLHF. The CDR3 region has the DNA TGCGCCAGCAGCTCGCGGGGACAGGGAAATTCACCCCTCCACTTT.

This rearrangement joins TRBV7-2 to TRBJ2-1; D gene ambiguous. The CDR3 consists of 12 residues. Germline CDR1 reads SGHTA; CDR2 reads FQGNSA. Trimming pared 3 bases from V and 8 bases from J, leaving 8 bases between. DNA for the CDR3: TGTGCCAGCAGCTTGGAGCCCCATGAGCAGTTCTTC. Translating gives CASSLEPHEQFF.

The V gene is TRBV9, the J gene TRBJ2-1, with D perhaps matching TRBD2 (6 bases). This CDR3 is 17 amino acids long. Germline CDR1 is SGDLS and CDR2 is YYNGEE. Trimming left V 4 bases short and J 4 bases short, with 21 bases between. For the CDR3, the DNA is TGTGCCAGCAGCCCCCAACCGGGCGGGGCCAGGTACAATGAGCAGTTCTTC. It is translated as CASSPQPGGARYNEQFF.

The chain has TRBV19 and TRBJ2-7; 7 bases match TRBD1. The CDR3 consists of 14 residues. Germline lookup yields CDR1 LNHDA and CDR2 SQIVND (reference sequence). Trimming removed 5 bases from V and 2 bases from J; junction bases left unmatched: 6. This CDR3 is CASSPRGQPYEQYF. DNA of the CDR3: TGTGCCAGTAGTCCCCGGGGACAGCCCTACGAGCAGTACTTC.

CDR3 sequence reads: CASNRGRDGYTF. DNA for the CDR3: TGTGCCAGCAACAGGGGGCGGGACGGCTACACCTTC. The genes are TRBV7-2 and TRBJ1-2; 9 positions match TRBD1. With V trimmed by 7 bases and J by 8 bases, 5 bases remained unmatched. CDR1 and CDR2 from the germline V gene are SGHTA and FQGNSA. The CDR3 sequence is 12 residues long.

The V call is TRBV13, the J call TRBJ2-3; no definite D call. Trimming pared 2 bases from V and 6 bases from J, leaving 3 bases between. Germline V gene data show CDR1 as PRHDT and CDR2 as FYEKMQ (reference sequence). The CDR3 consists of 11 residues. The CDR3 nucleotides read TGTGCCAGCAGCTTATCGGATACGCAGTATTTT. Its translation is CASSLSDTQYF.

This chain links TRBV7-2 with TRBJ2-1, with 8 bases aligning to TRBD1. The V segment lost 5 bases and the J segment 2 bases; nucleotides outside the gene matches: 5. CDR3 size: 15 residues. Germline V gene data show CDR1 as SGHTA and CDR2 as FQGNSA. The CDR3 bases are TGTGCCAGCAGCCTCGGGACAGGACCCTACAATGAGCAGTTCTTC. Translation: CASSLGTGPYNEQFF.

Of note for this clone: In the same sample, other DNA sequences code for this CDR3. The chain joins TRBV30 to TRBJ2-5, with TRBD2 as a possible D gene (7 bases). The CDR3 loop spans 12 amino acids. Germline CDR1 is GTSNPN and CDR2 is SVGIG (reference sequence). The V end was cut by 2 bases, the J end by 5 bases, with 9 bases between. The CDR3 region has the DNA TGTGCCTGGAGTTCGGGGGGCGAGACCCAGTACTTC. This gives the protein CAWSSGGETQYF.

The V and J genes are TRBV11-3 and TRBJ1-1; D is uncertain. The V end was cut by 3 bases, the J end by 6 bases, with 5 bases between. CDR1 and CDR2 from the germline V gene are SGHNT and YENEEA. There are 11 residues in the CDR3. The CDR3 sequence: CASSFRAEAFF. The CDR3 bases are TGTGCCAGCAGCTTCCGAGCTGAAGCTTTCTTT.

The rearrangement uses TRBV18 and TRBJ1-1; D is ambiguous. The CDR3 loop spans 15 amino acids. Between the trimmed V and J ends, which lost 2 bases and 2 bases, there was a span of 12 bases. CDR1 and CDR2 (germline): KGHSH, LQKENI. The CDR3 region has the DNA TGTGCCAGCTCACCAACTGCAGACTCCAACACTGAAGCTTTCTTT. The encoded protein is CASSPTADSNTEAFF.

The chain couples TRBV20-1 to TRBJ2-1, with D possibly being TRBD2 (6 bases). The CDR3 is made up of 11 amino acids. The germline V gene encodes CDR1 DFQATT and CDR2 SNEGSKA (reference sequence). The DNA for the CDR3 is TGCAGGGGCGTGGCGGGGAATGAGCAGTTCTTC. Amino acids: CRGVAGNEQFF.

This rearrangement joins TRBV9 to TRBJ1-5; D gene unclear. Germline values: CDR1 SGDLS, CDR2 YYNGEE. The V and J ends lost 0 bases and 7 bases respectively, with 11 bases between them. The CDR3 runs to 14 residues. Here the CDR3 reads CASSVEPGGQPQHF. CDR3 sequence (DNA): TGTGCCAGCAGCGTAGAGCCAGGTGGACAGCCCCAGCATTTT.

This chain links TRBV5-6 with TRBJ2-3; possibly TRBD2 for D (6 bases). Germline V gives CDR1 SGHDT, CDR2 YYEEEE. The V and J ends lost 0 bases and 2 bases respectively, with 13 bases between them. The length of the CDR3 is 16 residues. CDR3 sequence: CASSLVRTTTTDTQYF. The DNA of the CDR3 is TGTGCCAGCAGCTTGGTACGGACTACCACCACAGATACGCAGTATTTT.

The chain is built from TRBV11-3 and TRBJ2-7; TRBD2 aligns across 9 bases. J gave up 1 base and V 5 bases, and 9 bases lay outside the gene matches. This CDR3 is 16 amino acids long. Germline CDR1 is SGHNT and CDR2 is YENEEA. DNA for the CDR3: TGTGCCAGCAGCCTCCGGACTAGCGCCGTTTCCTACGAGCAGTACTTC. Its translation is CASSLRTSAVSYEQYF.

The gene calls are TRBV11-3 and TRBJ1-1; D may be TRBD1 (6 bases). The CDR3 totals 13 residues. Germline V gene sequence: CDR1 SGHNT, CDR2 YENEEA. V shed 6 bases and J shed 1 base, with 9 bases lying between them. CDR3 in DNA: TGTGCCAGCAGGCCACAGGGGAACACTGAAGCTTTCTTT. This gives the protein CASRPQGNTEAFF.

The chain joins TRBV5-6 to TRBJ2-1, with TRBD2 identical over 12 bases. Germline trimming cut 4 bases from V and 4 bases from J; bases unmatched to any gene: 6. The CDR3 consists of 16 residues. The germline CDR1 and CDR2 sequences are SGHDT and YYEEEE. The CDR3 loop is CASSPGTSGWYNEQFF. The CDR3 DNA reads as TGTGCCAGCAGCCCGGGGACTAGCGGGTGGTACAATGAGCAGTTCTTC.

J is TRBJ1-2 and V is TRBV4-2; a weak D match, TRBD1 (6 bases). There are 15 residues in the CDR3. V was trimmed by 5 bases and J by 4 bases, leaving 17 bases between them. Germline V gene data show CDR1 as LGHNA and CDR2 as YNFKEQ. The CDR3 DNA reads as TGTGCCAGCAGCTATCCGGGACAAGCCATCTATGGCTACACCTTC. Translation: CASSYPGQAIYGYTF.